What follows are 30 T cell receptor beta chains derived from one specimen sequenced in a study of CD8 T cells in ankylosing spondylitis. Their antigens are not known. Study results and limitations: What appeared characteristic of ankylosing spondylitis blood was a TCR beta motif of fewer than ten highly homologous variants.

TCRdb reanalysed the 5' RACE reads using MiXCR and keeps one entry per CDR3 protein. The table shows about 400,000 distinct CDR3 sequences, with about a fifth occurring only once. The sample was blood, either unsorted or a sorted T cell fraction (not recorded which). The source is a male donor with ankylosing spondylitis.

This clonotype was observed a handful of times. The chain combines TRBV4-2 with TRBJ2-1; 9 bases map to TRBD2. The germline CDR1 and CDR2 sequences are LGHNA and YNFKEQ. The CDR3 is 17 residues long. The trim removed 0 bases at V and 5 bases at J, leaving 8 bases unmatched. The CDR3, as DNA: TGTGCCAGCAGCCAAGAGAGGGCGGGAGGGCCACACAATGAGCAGTTCTTC. The encoded protein is CASSQERAGGPHNEQFF.

This rearrangement joins TRBV11-1 to TRBJ1-1, with a tentative D call TRBD1 (5 bases). Between the trimmed V and J ends, which lost 5 bases and 6 bases, there was a span of 16 bases. The CDR3 covers 14 residues. Germline V lookup: CDR1 SGHAT, CDR2 FQDESV (reference sequence). CDR3 amino acids: CASSPGGVVAEAFF. In DNA form, the CDR3 reads TGTGCCAGCAGCCCGGGGGGGGTAGTCGCTGAAGCTTTCTTT.

There are a few counts of this clonotype. The V gene is TRBV4-3, the J gene TRBJ2-3; 9 nucleotides align to TRBD2. The V and J ends lost 1 base and 4 bases, in that order; junction bases with no gene match: 3. This CDR3 contains 15 residues. Germline values: CDR1 LGHNA, CDR2 YSLEER. The DNA of the CDR3 is TGCGCCAGCAGCCAAGTGGGACTAGCACCAGATACGCAGTATTTT. Residues: CASSQVGLAPDTQYF.

V and J are TRBV29-1 and TRBJ1-1; D possibly corresponds to TRBD1 (5 bases). Trimming removed 2 bases from V and 1 base from J, with 11 bases in between. Looked up from germline, CDR1 is SQVTM and CDR2 is ANQGSEA. The length of the CDR3 is 14 residues. The CDR3: CSVEWGRSNTEAFF. In nucleotides, the CDR3 is TGCAGCGTTGAATGGGGACGGTCGAACACTGAAGCTTTCTTT.

The rearrangement joins TRBV30 to TRBJ2-1; D is possibly TRBD2 (5 bases). Per the germline V gene, CDR1 is GTSNPN and CDR2 is SVGIG (reference sequence). The CDR3 contains 15 residues. V gave up 2 bases and J gave up 0 bases, with 11 bases separating them. This CDR3 is CAWSRSGGSYNEQFF. The CDR3 nucleotides are TGTGCCTGGAGTCGCAGTGGAGGCTCCTACAATGAGCAGTTCTTC.

V gene TRBV20-1 combines with J gene TRBJ1-2, with 8 bases that match TRBD1. The CDR3 consists of 15 residues. V was clipped by 3 bases and J by 8 bases; unmatched bases: 14. In germline, CDR1 is DFQATT, CDR2 SNEGSKA (reference sequence). The CDR3 here is CSASPPGGSMRGYTF. The CDR3 region has the DNA TGCAGTGCTAGTCCGCCAGGGGGCTCTATGCGGGGCTACACCTTC.

The rearrangement joins TRBV3-1 to TRBJ2-5; 9 positions agree with TRBD1. This CDR3 has 18 residues. J was trimmed by 2 bases and V by 6 bases; bases with no gene match: 16. Germline V lookup: CDR1 LGHDT, CDR2 YNNKEL (reference sequence). This chain's CDR3 is CASSPWTGANQFQETQYF. The CDR3 nucleotides read TGTGCCAGCAGTCCTTGGACAGGGGCCAACCAATTTCAAGAGACCCAGTACTTC.

This chain links TRBV10-3 with TRBJ1-6; TRBD1 agrees at 8 bases. The CDR3 sequence is 14 residues long. V was pared by 6 bases and J by 7 bases, with 5 bases of the junction left unmatched. Germline CDR1 is ENHRY and CDR2 is SYGVKD. The CDR3 sequence: CAIRTGQGNSPLHF. CDR3 nucleotides: TGTGCCATCAGAACCGGACAGGGCAATTCACCCCTCCACTTT.

V and J are TRBV14 and TRBJ2-7; perhaps TRBD1 as D (6 bases). Germline V gene sequence: CDR1 SGHDN, CDR2 FVKESK. V was cut by 6 bases and J by 2 bases, with 8 bases left in between. CDR3 length equals 12 residues. DNA of the CDR3: TGTGCCAGCAGGCAGGGGACCTACGAGCAGTACTTC. Its translation is CASRQGTYEQYF.

The chain has TRBV6-2 or TRBV6-3 and TRBJ2-3, with 11 bases fitting TRBD1. Germline V gene sequence: CDR1 MNHEY, CDR2 SVGEGT. The length of the CDR3 is 19 residues. Trimming cost V 2 bases and J 4 bases; bases outside gene matches: 14. CDR3 sequence (DNA): TGTGCCAGCAGTTACCAAGCCCCGGGACAGGGGGACCTATCAGATACGCAGTATTTT. This translates into CASSYQAPGQGDLSDTQYF.

This chain uses TRBV20-1 with TRBJ2-3; 11 positions agree with TRBD2. V lost 1 base, J lost 4 bases, and 7 bases stayed unmatched. The CDR3 is made up of 16 amino acids. Germline V lookup: CDR1 DFQATT, CDR2 SNEGSKA (reference sequence). The CDR3 DNA follows: TGCAGTGCTAGAGTGGGGCTAGCGGGAGGTCCAGATACGCAGTATTTT. Protein sequence: CSARVGLAGGPDTQYF.

In this sample, this clonotype turned up a few times. This chain joins TRBV20-1 and TRBJ2-5; either TRBD1 or TRBD2 may fit D (5 bases each). The CDR3 has 17 amino acids. Germline CDR1 DFQATT, CDR2 SNEGSKA (reference sequence). V gave up 2 bases and J gave up 7 bases, with 26 bases separating them. The DNA of the CDR3 is TGCAGTGCTAGACCCACGGCGGGTGGCAGCGTGACAGTGACCCAGTACTTC. Encoded protein: CSARPTAGGSVTVTQYF.

A single count supports this clonotype. The V gene is TRBV4-1, the J gene TRBJ1-6; no definite D call. V was trimmed by 0 bases and J by 14 bases, leaving 17 bases between them. Germline V gene lookup returns CDR1 MGHRA and CDR2 YSYEKL. CDR3 size: 15 residues. The CDR3 reads CASSQEQLGWSTLHF. The CDR3 DNA is TGCGCCAGCAGCCAAGAACAGTTGGGGTGGTCGACCCTCCACTTT.

In its sample, this clonotype was seen a few times. The chain couples TRBV6-1 to TRBJ2-6, with D possibly TRBD1 on 5 matching bases. Per germline, CDR1 MNHNS and CDR2 SASEGT. Between the trimmed V and J ends, which lost 6 bases and 3 bases, there was a span of 15 bases. This CDR3 is 16 amino acids long. The CDR3 sequence is CASRTQRRGGANVLTF. The CDR3, as DNA: TGTGCCAGCAGAACCCAGCGTAGGGGTGGGGCCAACGTCCTGACTTTC.

A few counts support this clonotype. Compared with germline, one end of the junction differs, possibly owing to a read error. The chain combines TRBV12-3 or TRBV12-4 with TRBJ1-6; D unclear. CDR3 length equals 15 residues. The CDR3 reads CASSIATGSDSPLHF. Written as DNA, the CDR3 is TGTGCCAGCAGTATAGCTACGGGGTCGGATTCACCCCTCCACTTT.

This clonotype turned up a few times. The gene calls are TRBV29-1 and TRBJ2-5; TRBD2 matches at 9 bases. Trimming at V came to 5 bases and at J to 5 bases, leaving 6 bases not matched to a gene. This CDR3 has 13 residues. Germline V gene data show CDR1 as SQVTM and CDR2 as ANQGSEA. CDR3 residues: CSVFLAGVETQYF. CDR3 coding DNA: TGCAGCGTTTTTTTAGCGGGAGTGGAGACCCAGTACTTC.

V is TRBV25-1 and J is TRBJ2-2; 7 bases match TRBD1. Germline CDR1 is MGHDK and CDR2 is SYGVNS. Trimming cost V 2 bases and J 1 base; bases outside gene matches: 7. The length of the CDR3 is 17 residues. CDR3 sequence (DNA): TGTGCCAGCAGTGAAGGTCTCGGACAGGTGAACACCGGGGAGCTGTTTTTT. Its translation: CASSEGLGQVNTGELFF.

In its sample, this clonotype was seen many times. The genes are TRBV25-1 and TRBJ1-1; D is unresolved. Germline values: CDR1 MGHDK, CDR2 SYGVNS. V gave up 6 bases and J gave up 1 base, with 9 bases separating them. CDR3 size: 13 residues. The chain's CDR3 is CASSQRGNTEAFF. CDR3 sequence (DNA): TGTGCCAGCAGCCAGCGTGGGAACACTGAAGCTTTCTTT.

The V gene is TRBV29-1, the J gene TRBJ1-2; TRBD1 matches at 11 bases. Germline V gene lookup returns CDR1 SQVTM and CDR2 ANQGSEA. V gave up 6 bases and J gave up 10 bases; unmatched junction bases: 4. The CDR3 consists of 11 residues. The CDR3: CSVDGQGAYTF. CDR3 coding DNA: TGCAGCGTGGACGGACAGGGGGCCTACACCTTC. Supplemented by reference TRBV29-1 and TRBJ1-2, the full variable domain reads SAVISQKPSRDICQRGTSLTIQCQVDSQVTMMFWYRQQPGQSLTLIATANQGSEATYESGFVIDKFPISRPNLTFSTLTVSNMSPEDSSIYLCSVDGQGAYTFGSGTRLTVV.

This clonotype was observed many times. This sequence joins TRBV29-1 and TRBJ2-1; a weak D match, TRBD2 (5 bases). Germline V lookup: CDR1 SQVTM, CDR2 ANQGSEA. This CDR3 has 10 amino acids. The V and J ends lost 4 bases and 9 bases respectively, with 7 bases between them. The CDR3 DNA follows: TGCAGCGTTGGGGAGATTGAGCAGTTCTTC. Protein sequence: CSVGEIEQFF.

This rearrangement joins TRBV6-4 to TRBJ2-1; D is undetermined. This CDR3 has 14 amino acids. Germline V gene lookup returns CDR1 MRHNA and CDR2 SNTAGT. With 3 bases removed from V and 0 bases from J, the gap between germline ends came to 6 bases. In DNA, the CDR3 is TGTGCCAGCAGTGAATCCGGCTCCTACAATGAGCAGTTCTTC. Its translation is CASSESGSYNEQFF.

The V gene is TRBV7-6, the J gene TRBJ2-1, with D possibly matching TRBD1 (5 bases). Trimming cost V 5 bases and J 6 bases, with 20 bases left between them. CDR3 length: 16 amino acids. The germline CDR1 and CDR2 sequences are SGHVS and FNYEAQ. The chain's CDR3 is CASSPLVGRGTNEQFF. CDR3 bases: TGTGCCAGCAGCCCCCTCGTGGGAAGGGGTACCAATGAGCAGTTCTTC.

The chain recombines TRBV5-1 with TRBJ2-3, with D perhaps matching TRBD1 (6 bases). The CDR3 extends over 16 amino acids. Germline CDR1 and CDR2: SGHRS and YFSETQ. Trimming pared 0 bases from V and 2 bases from J, leaving 13 bases between. The DNA for the CDR3 is TGCGCCAGCAGCTTGGGGACAGCGGTAAACACAGATACGCAGTATTTT. This sequence encodes CASSLGTAVNTDTQYF.

The chain employs TRBV4-1 and TRBJ2-7; 7 bases fit TRBD1. CDR3 length equals 15 residues. Germline V CDR1 and CDR2: MGHRA, YSYEKL. Trimming at V came to 4 bases and at J to 0 bases, leaving 6 bases not matched to a gene. The CDR3 DNA sequence: TGCGCCAGCAGCCCAACAGGGGTCGCCTCCTACGAGCAGTACTTC. The encoded protein is CASSPTGVASYEQYF.

The rearrangement uses TRBV6-1 and TRBJ1-6; D unclear. V lost 7 bases, J lost 5 bases, and 3 bases lay in between. Per the germline V gene, CDR1 is MNHNS and CDR2 is SASEGT. The CDR3 is made up of 11 amino acids. The CDR3, as DNA: TGTGCCAGCAACAATAATTCACCCCTCCACTTT. Protein: CASNNNSPLHF.

The rearrangement links TRBV7-6 to TRBJ2-2, with 7 nucleotides matching TRBD2. CDR3 length equals 16 residues. Germline-derived CDR1 and CDR2 are SGHVS and FNYEAQ. J was trimmed by 2 bases and V by 1 base; bases with no gene match: 4. The CDR3 sequence is CASSLEPSGNTGELFF. CDR3 nucleotides: TGTGCCAGCAGCTTAGAGCCTAGCGGTAACACCGGGGAGCTGTTTTTT.

By share, this clonotype counts as medium-sized. The chain uses TRBV12-3 or TRBV12-4 and TRBJ1-1; 10 nucleotides match TRBD1. The CDR3 runs 16 residues. V shed 7 bases and J 0 bases; nucleotides not matched to a gene: 8. CDR3 protein: CASTLDRGEMNTEAFF. The CDR3 nucleotides are TGTGCCAGCACCCTGGACAGGGGGGAGATGAACACTGAAGCTTTCTTT.

The gene calls are TRBV15 and TRBJ2-1, with TRBD2 matching 7 bases. With 6 bases clipped from V and 6 bases from J, the junction kept 14 bases outside the gene matches. Germline CDR1 LNHNV, CDR2 YYDKDF (reference sequence). CDR3 length: 16 amino acids. DNA for the CDR3: TGTGCCACCAGGTCCTTAGCGGGCACCCCTAGCAATGAGCAGTTCTTC. Its protein is CATRSLAGTPSNEQFF.

The CDR3, as DNA: TGTGCCAGCAGCTTGACGGGCGGGAGTGCCAATGAGCAGTTCTTC. Translated: CASSLTGGSANEQFF. V gene TRBV11-2 combines with J gene TRBJ2-1; 7 bases are a match to TRBD2. Trimming cost V 3 bases and J 6 bases; bases outside gene matches: 8. This CDR3 region has 15 residues. Germline V gene sequence: CDR1 SGHAT, CDR2 FQNNGV. The full variable domain, in which reference TRBV11-2 and TRBJ2-1 provide the parts outside the CDR3, is EAGVAQSPRYKIIEKRQSVAFWCNPISGHATLYWYQQILGQGPKLLIQFQNNGVVDDSQLPKDRFSAERLKGVDSTLKIQPAKLEDSAVYLCASSLTGGSANEQFFGPGTRLTVL.

This clonotype was seen a handful of times. J is TRBJ2-3 and V is TRBV11-3, with 8 bases identical to TRBD2. Germline assignment: CDR1 SGHNT and CDR2 YENEEA. The length of the CDR3 is 15 residues. The V segment lost 6 bases and the J segment 4 bases; nucleotides outside the gene matches: 9. CDR3 nucleotide sequence: TGTGCCAGCAGAAAACCGGGACTAGGTGCAGATACGCAGTATTTT. It translates to CASRKPGLGADTQYF.